The present entry profiles one T cell receptor (beta chain) with its context. No antigen is known for it. This CDR3 has 14 amino acids. V lost 5 bases, J lost 6 bases, and 9 bases stayed unmatched. Germline CDR1 is LGHNA and CDR2 is YNFKEQ. It was with 60 Vbeta and 13 Jbeta primers that the PCR ran. Here immunoSEQ multiplex PCR was the method, and the copy in TCRdb shows in-frame clones only, minus some. The sample lists 150,000 or so clones; less than 80% were seen once. This entry is derived from a study of cytomegalovirus exposure and HLA in healthy donors. About the research overall: Earlier results showed roughly 120 million unique TCR beta sequences derived from some 190 million T cells.

Study-level results: TCR beta V- and J-gene trimming was later associated with a missense DCLRE1C variant.

The sequenced sample was PBMCs. This sequence originates from a man younger than 45 in good health and CMV-seronegative. The rearrangement uses TRBV4-2 and TRBJ2-7, with 8 positions matching TRBD1. Here the CDR3 reads CASSVLGQGSEQYF. CDR3 coding DNA: TGTGCCAGCAGCGTGTTAGGACAGGGCAGCGAGCAGTACTTC.